This paragraph reports one T cell receptor (beta chain). Its binding antigen is unknown. No base qualities exist here, and no much larger clone lies one base off it. V loses 0 bases at its end and J loses 3 bases; junction bases beyond the gene matches: 11. CDR1 and CDR2, looked up from the germline V gene, are KGHSH and LQKENI. The CDR3 holds 18 amino acids from the cysteine to the phenylalanine. Of the read, only the CDR3 DNA is kept; its 54 bases are in frame from base 1. The time point label corresponds to: cycle 4 day 1 (C4D1), after around six weeks of nivolumab. Relapse after autologous stem cell transplantation had occurred in all trial patients, and cohorts A, B and C were distinguished by prior brentuximab vedotin exposure. The trial cohort was composed of about 54 patients with relapsed/refractory classical Hodgkin lymphoma, for whom complete response, partial response or progressive disease was recorded as best overall response. In the multi-cohort phase II CheckMate 205 trial, trial patients received single-agent nivolumab. An independent review committee assessed best overall response by applying the 2007 International Working Group response criteria. Trial PBMCs were obtained immediately prior to nivolumab initiation (C1D1) and on therapy at cycle 2 day 1 and cycle 4 day 1. Peripheral blood was collected in 8 mL Vacutainer Cell Preparation Tubes, from which PBMCs were isolated by centrifugation and then cryopreserved.

The Qiagen DNeasy kit was used to extract genomic DNA from unsorted PBMCs and from the negatively selected CD4+ and CD8+ fractions. Using primers that anneal to V and J segments, immunoSEQ multiplex PCR amplified the TCR beta CDR3 regions. Amplification bias was minimized using a synthetic immune receptor repertoire, and residual bias was removed computationally after sequencing. In the authors' own workflow: Custom Python scripts were used to quantify repertoire diversity as the Shannon entropy index. Unsorted, CD4+ and CD8+ repertoires were examined separately, except in combined analyses, for which CD4+ and CD8+ sequences were merged in silico. Clonal expansion was defined as at least a 2-fold frequency increase after treatment relative to C1D1, with a pseudocount of 0.5 for undetected baseline clones. Singleton clones were defined as clones with 0 or 1 copy at C1D1, and non-singleton clones were defined as clones with 2 or more copies. Clones expanded in unsorted samples were labelled as CD4+, CD8+ or unknown by matching protein sequences in sorted samples from the same patient. Diversity changes from C1D1 to C4D1 were tested in paired samples using Wilcoxon tests. Not all clones reach the TCRdb copy of this immuneACCESS table, which keeps in-frame sequences only. Checked studies attribute under half of the gap to unresolved V genes and leave the rest unexplained. That table furnishes V, J and clone size, whereas the DNA furnished D and trimming. The sample has roughly 50,000 clones on record, 90% of them singletons. 11% to 15% of the sample rests with the top ten.

The data derive from a study of PD-1 blockade in classical Hodgkin lymphoma (dated by TCRdb to about 2020). For the study in its entirety: Nivolumab dosing was 3 mg/kg intravenously every 2 weeks, continuing until either disease progression or unacceptable toxicity. The study used CyTOF and TCR beta sequencing to define a peripheral blood immune signature of response to PD-1 blockade in classical Hodgkin lymphoma.

General study outcomes and caveats: CD4+ but not CD8+ TCR diversity rose significantly by C4D1 (p=0.0027 vs p=0.16), most apparent in complete responders (p=0.02). Lower diversity was seen in patients whose nivolumab began less than 1 year after ASCT, and these patients were left out of later analyses so that immune reconstitution would not confound the results. Baseline diversity similar to that of newly diagnosed patients was observed in trial patients achieving complete response, whereas significantly lower diversity was observed in partial responders and progressors. The study was restricted to a single clinical trial cohort, and the causes of repertoire differences, possibly disease activity or prior therapy, were left undefined. Baseline TCR diversity was reported to be lower in newly diagnosed patients than in healthy donors, and even lower in relapsed/refractory patients.

The sample in question was peripheral blood mononuclear cells (PBMCs), obtained before the fourth cycle of nivolumab. This sequence was found in a human donor with classical Hodgkin lymphoma. The chain employs TRBV18 and TRBJ2-1, with TRBD2 matching 7 junction bases. Here the CDR3 is given as CASSPPVLAGVLYNEQFF. The base sequence is TGTGCCAGCTCACCACCGGTATTGGCGGGAGTACTCTACAATGAGCAGTTCTTC.